Following are 26 T cell receptor beta chains from one sample sequenced in a study of OX40 agonist ivuxolimab in advanced cancers. The repertoire was sequenced with immunoSEQ multiplex PCR; TCRdb's copy has only in-frame clones and lacks some. The sample contains under 80,000 clones, about 85% of which appear only once. This sample comprised CD4+ or CD8+ T cells sorted from blood, obtained in a trial of the OX40 agonist ivuxolimab. The receptor source for this set is an adult with an advanced solid tumor such as melanoma, head and neck, liver or kidney cancer.

The V and J genes are TRBV4-1 and TRBJ2-3; D is undetermined. Germline lookup yields CDR1 MGHRA and CDR2 YSYEKL. The CDR3 contains 14 residues. Trimming took 3 bases from V and 6 from J, leaving 13 bases between them. In nucleotides, the CDR3 is TGCGCCAGCAGCCAGGCCTCCACGCCGGATACGCAGTATTTT. Amino acid sequence: CASSQASTPDTQYF.

J is TRBJ1-3 and V is TRBV27; 8 bases agree with TRBD1. The V gene's germline CDR1 is MNHEY and CDR2 SMNVEV (reference sequence). The J segment lost 0 bases and the V segment lost 5 bases, leaving 6 bases of the junction unmatched. The CDR3 has 16 residues. The CDR3 DNA sequence: TGTGCCAGCAGTCGACAGGGGTCTTTCTCTGGAAACACCATATATTTT. It codes for CASSRQGSFSGNTIYF.

The chain joins TRBV30 to TRBJ1-1; 7 bases are a match to TRBD1. This CDR3 region has 14 residues. Germline loops: CDR1 GTSNPN, CDR2 SVGIG (reference sequence). Germline trimming cut 1 base from V and 7 bases from J; bases unmatched to any gene: 9. CDR3 nucleotides: TGTGCCTGGAGTGCCCCGGCCAGGGGGGGTGAAGCTTTCTTT. Encoded protein: CAWSAPARGGEAFF.

V and J are TRBV18 and TRBJ2-7; TRBD2 might be the D (7 bases). The germline V gene has CDR1 KGHSH and CDR2 LQKENI. Trimming cost V 0 bases and J 2 bases, with 17 bases left between them. The CDR3 is made up of 17 amino acids. The CDR3 bases are TGTGCCAGCTCACCACCGCTCTGGGGGGGGCGAGCCTACGAGCAGTACTTC. Encoded protein: CASSPPLWGGRAYEQYF.

This clone has just a few counts. The J gene is TRBJ1-2, the V gene TRBV27; D is possibly TRBD1 (5 bases). Per the germline V gene, CDR1 is MNHEY and CDR2 is SMNVEV (reference sequence). There are 16 residues in the CDR3. Between the trimmed V and J ends, which lost 5 bases and 6 bases, there was a span of 22 bases. The CDR3 here is CASSGAYGGVNHGYTF. The CDR3, as DNA: TGTGCCAGCAGTGGGGCCTATGGGGGGGTCAACCATGGCTACACCTTC.

The J gene is TRBJ2-1, the V gene TRBV5-5; 9 positions agree with TRBD1. There are 14 residues in the CDR3. The V gene end was trimmed by 1 base and the J gene end by 9 bases; junction bases not matched to a gene: 5. Germline V gene sequence: CDR1 SGHKS, CDR2 YYEKEE (reference sequence). CDR3 nucleotide sequence: TGTGCCAGCAGCTTGATAACAGGGGGCGGTGAGCAGTTCTTC. Amino acids: CASSLITGGGEQFF.

The chain links TRBV27 to TRBJ2-1; 9 bases fit TRBD2. The CDR3 length is 16 residues. Germline V gives CDR1 MNHEY, CDR2 SMNVEV (reference sequence). The V and J ends lost 2 bases and 9 bases, in that order; junction bases with no gene match: 11. The CDR3 spells CASSLKGGGARGEQFF. Written as DNA, the CDR3 is TGTGCCAGCAGTTTAAAAGGCGGGGGGGCACGGGGTGAGCAGTTCTTC.

The rearrangement joins TRBV27 to TRBJ2-3; perhaps TRBD1 as D (8 bases). V was trimmed by 8 bases and J by 1 base, leaving 19 bases between them. Per germline, CDR1 MNHEY and CDR2 SMNVEV (reference sequence). There are 16 residues in the CDR3. The DNA of the CDR3 is TGTGCCAGCGGAACCTACAGGGGGGGTCGCACAGATACGCAGTATTTT. It codes for CASGTYRGGRTDTQYF.

J is TRBJ1-4 and V is TRBV30; tentatively, D is TRBD1 (6 bases). The CDR3 is 13 residues long. The germline gives CDR1 GTSNPN, CDR2 SVGIG (reference sequence). With 4 bases removed from V and 7 bases from J, the gap between germline ends came to 13 bases. The CDR3 spells CAWKAGAVEKLFF. CDR3 DNA sequence: TGTGCCTGGAAGGCAGGGGCGGTTGAAAAACTGTTTTTT. Drawing the rest from reference TRBV30 and TRBJ1-4, the complete variable domain is SQTIHQWPATLVQPVGSPLSLECTVEGTSNPNLYWYRQAAGRGLQLLFYSVGIGQISSEVPQNLSASRPQDRQFILSSKKLLLSDSGFYLCAWKAGAVEKLFFGSGTQLSVL.

In this sample, this clone turned up once. This rearrangement joins TRBV7-7 to TRBJ1-2; 7 nucleotides line up with TRBD1. Germline CDR1 and CDR2: SSHAT and FNYEAQ (reference sequence). Trimming took 5 bases from V and 4 from J; bases not matched to a gene: 7. The length of the CDR3 is 14 residues. The CDR3 sequence is CASSVTGVGYGYTF. The DNA for the CDR3 is TGTGCCAGCAGCGTCACAGGGGTGGGCTATGGCTACACCTTC.

The rearrangement uses TRBV5-6 and TRBJ2-3, with TRBD2 matching over 7 bases. V shed 7 bases and J 0 bases; nucleotides not matched to a gene: 8. Germline V gene data show CDR1 as SGHDT and CDR2 as YYEEEE. This CDR3 spans 15 amino acids. The CDR3 is CASSGASGSTDTQYF. CDR3 nucleotide sequence: TGTGCCAGCTCTGGGGCTAGCGGAAGCACAGATACGCAGTATTTT.

This sequence joins TRBV27 and TRBJ2-6; 8 nucleotides agree with TRBD1. With 6 bases clipped from V and 2 bases from J, the junction kept 3 bases outside the gene matches. This CDR3 region has 15 residues. Germline CDR1 MNHEY, CDR2 SMNVEV (reference sequence). CDR3 sequence: CASSSDRAGANVLTF. The CDR3 bases are TGTGCCAGCAGCTCGGACAGGGCTGGGGCCAACGTCCTGACTTTC. The complete variable domain, with remaining parts taken from reference TRBV27 and TRBJ2-6, reads EAQVTQNPRYLITVTGKKLTVTCSQNMNHEYMSWYRQDPGLGLRQIYYSMNVEVTDKGDVPEGYKVSRKEKRNFPLILESPSPNQTSLYFCASSSDRAGANVLTFGAGSRLTVL.

The V gene is TRBV28, the J gene TRBJ2-5; 10 bases line up with TRBD1. From germline, CDR1 is MDHEN and CDR2 SYDVKM. Trimming cost V 4 bases and J 5 bases; bases outside gene matches: 4. The CDR3 extends over 14 amino acids. The CDR3 protein is CASSSGQGMETQYF. CDR3 DNA: TGTGCCAGCAGTTCGGGACAGGGGATGGAGACCCAGTACTTC. Full variable domain (missing parts from reference TRBV28 and TRBJ2-5): DVKVTQSSRYLVKRTGEKVFLECVQDMDHENMFWYRQDPGLGLRLIYFSYDVKMKEKGDIPEGYSVSREKKERFSLILESASTNQTSMYLCASSSGQGMETQYFGPGTRLLVL.

This clone was detected once. The chain links TRBV5-6 to TRBJ1-1, with D hard to call. The germline V gene has CDR1 SGHDT and CDR2 YYEEEE. Trimming shortened V by 0 bases and J by 1 base, and 7 bases separated the two germline ends. CDR3 length: 14 amino acids. Written as DNA, the CDR3 is TGTGCCAGCAGCTTGGACGTCGCGAACACTGAAGCTTTCTTT. This codes for CASSLDVANTEAFF.

The chain uses TRBV6-6 and TRBJ2-7; 8 bases are shared with TRBD1. This CDR3 is 15 amino acids long. Germline CDR1 and CDR2: MNHNY and SVGAGI (reference sequence). The J segment lost 3 bases and the V segment lost 0 bases, leaving 4 bases of the junction unmatched. The CDR3 DNA sequence: TGTGCCAGCAGTTACTCGCTACAGGGGGGCTACGAGCAGTACTTC. Protein sequence: CASSYSLQGGYEQYF.

In this sample, this clone turned up once. This rearrangement joins TRBV13 to TRBJ1-1; D remains unclear. The CDR3 runs to 12 residues. Looked up from germline, CDR1 is PRHDT and CDR2 is FYEKMQ (reference sequence). The V and J ends lost 2 bases and 1 base respectively, with 2 bases between them. The CDR3 nucleotides are TGTGCCAGCAGCTTAAGGAACACTGAAGCTTTCTTT. Translated: CASSLRNTEAFF. Full variable domain (missing parts from reference TRBV13 and TRBJ1-1): AAGVIQSPRHLIKEKRETATLKCYPIPRHDTVYWYQQGPGQDPQFLISFYEKMQSDKGSIPDRFSAQQFSDYHSELNMSSLELGDSALYFCASSLRNTEAFFGQGTRLTVV.

The V call is TRBV19, the J call TRBJ1-2; D remains unclear. CDR1 is LNHDA, CDR2 SQIVND, per germline (reference sequence). V was pared by 11 bases and J by 4 bases, with 14 bases between. This CDR3 is built from 12 residues. The CDR3 DNA is TGTGCCGCACAGACTTCCATCTATGGCTACACCTTC. Translated, it gives CAAQTSIYGYTF.

The V and J genes are TRBV28 and TRBJ2-5; the D call may be TRBD1 or TRBD2 (6 bases each). The DNA end favors TRBJ2-7, so the J call may be wrong. From germline, CDR1 is MDHEN and CDR2 SYDVKM. This CDR3 has 15 residues. CDR3 amino acids: CASSLGGTPSYEQYF. As DNA, the CDR3 is TGTGCCAGCAGTTTAGGCGGGACACCGTCCTACGAGCAGTACTTC.

This chain uses TRBV5-1 with TRBJ1-2, with D possibly matching TRBD1 (6 bases). The length of the CDR3 is 15 residues. Looked up from germline, CDR1 is SGHRS and CDR2 is YFSETQ. V was shortened by 3 bases and J by 7 bases, with 19 bases between the two germline ends. Here the CDR3 reads CASSSTTGGLGGYTF. In DNA, the CDR3 is TGCGCCAGCAGCTCGACGACAGGAGGGCTCGGTGGCTACACCTTC.

This chain links TRBV6-1 with TRBJ2-3; D tentatively fits TRBD1 or TRBD2 (5 bases each). V lost 4 bases to trimming and J lost 9 bases, with 8 bases between them. The CDR3 extends over 11 amino acids. Germline V gene sequence: CDR1 MNHNS, CDR2 SASEGT. In DNA form, the CDR3 reads TGTGCCAGCAGTGGAAGGGACACGCAGTATTTT. Translated, it gives CASSGRDTQYF.

V usage is TRBV11-3 and J usage is TRBJ2-7; D is uncertain. The CDR3 is 14 residues long. Germline CDR1 and CDR2: SGHNT and YENEEA. Trimming removed 5 bases from V and 2 bases from J, with 13 bases in between. The CDR3 region is CASSPTSLAYEQYF. CDR3 DNA: TGTGCCAGCAGCCCTACCTCCTTAGCCTACGAGCAGTACTTC. Variable domain in full (rest from reference TRBV11-3 and TRBJ2-7): EAGVVQSPRYKIIEKKQPVAFWCNPISGHNTLYWYLQNLGQGPELLIRYENEEAVDDSQLPKDRFSAERLKGVDSTLKIQPAELGDSAVYLCASSPTSLAYEQYFGPGTRLTVT.

This clone was counted a few times. This chain links TRBV7-9 with TRBJ2-3; D call uncertain. Trimming shortened V by 2 bases and J by 5 bases, and 5 bases separated the two germline ends. The length of the CDR3 is 12 residues. Germline V lookup: CDR1 SEHNR, CDR2 FQNEAQ (reference sequence). Here the CDR3 reads CASSLPRDTQYF. CDR3 DNA: TGTGCCAGCAGCTTACCCCGAGATACGCAGTATTTT.

This clone appeared a few times. V usage is TRBV18 and J usage is TRBJ2-3; 11 bases align to TRBD2. The CDR3 contains 16 residues. Trimming at V came to 2 bases and at J to 4 bases, leaving 5 bases not matched to a gene. Germline V CDR1 and CDR2: KGHSH, LQKENI. Here the CDR3 reads CASSPVSGGAADTQYF. In DNA, the CDR3 is TGTGCCAGCTCACCAGTTAGCGGGGGGGCCGCAGATACGCAGTATTTT. The whole variable domain, remainder taken from reference TRBV18 and TRBJ2-3, is NAGVMQNPRHLVRRRGQEARLRCSPMKGHSHVYWYRQLPEEGLKFMVYLQKENIIDESGMPKERFSAEFPKEGPSILRIQQVVRGDSAAYFCASSPVSGGAADTQYFGPGTRLTVL.

The chain couples TRBV18 to TRBJ1-5, with no clear D. V gave up 2 bases and J gave up 0 bases, with 11 bases separating them. In germline, CDR1 is KGHSH, CDR2 LQKENI. The CDR3 spans 16 residues. For the CDR3, the DNA is TGTGCCAGCTCACCAGGAGTTTCCTATAGCAATCAGCCCCAGCATTTT. This gives the protein CASSPGVSYSNQPQHF.

The chain employs TRBV7-9 and TRBJ2-5, with TRBD1 matching 7 bases. The J call may be wrong; the DNA end is better matched by TRBJ2-7. The CDR3 consists of 13 residues. CDR1 is SEHNR, CDR2 FQNEAQ, per germline (reference sequence). The CDR3 reads CASSPGQTYEQYF. CDR3 nucleotides: TGTGCCAGCAGCCCGGGACAGACCTACGAGCAGTACTTC.

This clone has just one count. The V call is TRBV15, the J call TRBJ1-1; the D is unclear. CDR1 and CDR2 from the germline V gene are LNHNV and YYDKDF (reference sequence). This CDR3 is 13 amino acids long. Trimming left V 0 bases short and J 10 bases short, with 12 bases between. The DNA of the CDR3 is TGTGCCACCAGCAGAGAACCAAGGGCCCCAGCTTTCTTT. It codes for CATSREPRAPAFF. The whole variable domain, filled in from reference TRBV15 and TRBJ1-1, reads DAMVIQNPRYQVTQFGKPVTLSCSQTLNHNVMYWYQQKSSQAPKLLFHYYDKDFNNEADTPDNFQSRRPNTSFCFLDIRSPGLGDTAMYLCATSREPRAPAFFGQGTRLTVV.